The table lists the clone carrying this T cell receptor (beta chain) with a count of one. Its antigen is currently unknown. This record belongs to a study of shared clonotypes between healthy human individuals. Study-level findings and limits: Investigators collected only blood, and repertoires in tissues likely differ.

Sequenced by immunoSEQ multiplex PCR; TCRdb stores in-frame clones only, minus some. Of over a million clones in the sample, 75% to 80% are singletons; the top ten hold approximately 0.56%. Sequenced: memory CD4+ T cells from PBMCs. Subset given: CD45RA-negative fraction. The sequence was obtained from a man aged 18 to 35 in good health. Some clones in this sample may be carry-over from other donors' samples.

CDR3 DNA sequence: TGCGCCAGCAGCTTGTTTGGAGGGGCTGGGGCCAACGTCCTGACTTTC. Amino acids: CASSLFGGAGANVLTF. The V call is TRBV5-1, the J call TRBJ2-6; D may be TRBD2 (6 bases). The CDR3 has 16 amino acids. Germline V gives CDR1 SGHRS, CDR2 YFSETQ. Trimming removed 1 base from V and 2 bases from J, with 10 bases in between.